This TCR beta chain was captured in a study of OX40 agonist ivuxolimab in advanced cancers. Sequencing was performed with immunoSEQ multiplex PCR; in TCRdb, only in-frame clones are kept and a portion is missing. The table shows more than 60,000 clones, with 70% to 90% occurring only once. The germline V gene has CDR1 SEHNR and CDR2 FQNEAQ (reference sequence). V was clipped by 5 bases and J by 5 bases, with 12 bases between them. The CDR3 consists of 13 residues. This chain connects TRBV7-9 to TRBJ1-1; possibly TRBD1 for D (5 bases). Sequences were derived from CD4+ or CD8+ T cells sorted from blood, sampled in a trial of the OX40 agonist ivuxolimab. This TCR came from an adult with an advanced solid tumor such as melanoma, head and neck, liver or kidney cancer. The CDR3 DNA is TGTGCCAGCAGCCGAGACTGGGGGACTGAAGCTTTCTTT. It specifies CASSRDWGTEAFF.